Here is one TCR beta chain with its context. Methods used by the authors: From reference gene primer amplification, estimates of nucleated cell counts were derived. Only in-frame clones appear in the TCRdb table, and some are missing; sequencing was by immunoSEQ multiplex PCR. That table furnishes V, J and clone size, whereas the DNA furnished D and trimming. The table includes 120,000 to 150,000 clones, roughly 81% detected once. This specimen comes from a study of blood T cell repertoires in COVID-19. About the research overall: COVID-19 samples, acute and convalescent, were from the United States, Italy and Spain. Sample material is recorded as cDNA or gDNA derived from T cells, B-cell-depleted T cells, or PBMCs.

V dropped 6 bases and J dropped 8 bases, with 22 bases sitting between them. Germline V lookup: CDR1 SEHNR, CDR2 FQNEAQ (reference sequence). This CDR3 has 15 amino acids. This TCR came from a human donor with acute or convalescent COVID-19. The donor label of this sample is uncertain. This chain uses TRBV7-9 with TRBJ1-2; possibly TRBD1 for D (6 bases). Material: peripheral blood. The CDR3 spells CASSRFLQGIGGYTF. The CDR3 nucleotides are TGTGCCAGCAGTCGATTCCTACAGGGAATAGGAGGCTACACCTTC.